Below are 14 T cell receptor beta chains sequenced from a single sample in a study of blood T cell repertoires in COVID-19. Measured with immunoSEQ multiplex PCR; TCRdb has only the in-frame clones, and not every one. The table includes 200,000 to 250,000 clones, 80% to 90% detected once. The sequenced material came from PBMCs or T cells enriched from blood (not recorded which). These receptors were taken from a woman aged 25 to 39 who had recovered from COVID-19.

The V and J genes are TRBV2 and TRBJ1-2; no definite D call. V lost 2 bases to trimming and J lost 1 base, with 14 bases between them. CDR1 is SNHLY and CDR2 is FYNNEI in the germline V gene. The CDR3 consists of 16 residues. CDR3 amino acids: CASSETWRKNNYGYTF. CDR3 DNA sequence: TGTGCCAGCAGTGAAACTTGGCGGAAAAATAACTATGGCTACACCTTC.

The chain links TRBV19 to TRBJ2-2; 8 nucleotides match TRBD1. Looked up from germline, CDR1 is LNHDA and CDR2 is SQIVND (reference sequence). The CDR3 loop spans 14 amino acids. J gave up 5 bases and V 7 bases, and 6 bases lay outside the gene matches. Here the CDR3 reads CASTGTGGTGELFF. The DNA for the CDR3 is TGTGCCAGTACCGGGACAGGAGGGACCGGGGAGCTGTTTTTT.

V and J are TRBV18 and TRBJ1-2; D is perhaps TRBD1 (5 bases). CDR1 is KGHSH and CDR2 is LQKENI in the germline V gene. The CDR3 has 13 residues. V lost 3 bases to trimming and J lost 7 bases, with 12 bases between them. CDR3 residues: CASSPGQGGGYTF. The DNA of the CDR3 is TGTGCCAGCTCACCGGGGCAGGGAGGTGGCTACACCTTC.

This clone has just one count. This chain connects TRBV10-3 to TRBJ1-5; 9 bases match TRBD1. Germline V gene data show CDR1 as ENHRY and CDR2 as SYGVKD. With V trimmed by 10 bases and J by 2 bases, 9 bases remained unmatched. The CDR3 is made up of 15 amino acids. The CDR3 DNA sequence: TGTGCCAGTAGGACAGGGGAAGTCGGCAATCAGCCCCAGCATTTT. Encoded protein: CASRTGEVGNQPQHF.

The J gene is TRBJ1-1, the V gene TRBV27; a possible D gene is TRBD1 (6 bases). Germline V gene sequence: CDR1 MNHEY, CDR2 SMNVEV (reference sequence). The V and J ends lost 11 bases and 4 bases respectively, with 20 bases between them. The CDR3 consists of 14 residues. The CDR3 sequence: CASVTGRGGTEAFF. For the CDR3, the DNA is TGTGCCTCGGTCACAGGGAGGGGGGGCACTGAAGCTTTCTTT.

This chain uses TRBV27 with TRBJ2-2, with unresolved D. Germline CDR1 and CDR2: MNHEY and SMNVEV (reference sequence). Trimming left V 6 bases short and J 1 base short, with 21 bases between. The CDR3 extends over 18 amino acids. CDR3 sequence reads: CASSWSLGNFQNTGELFF. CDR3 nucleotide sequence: TGTGCCAGCAGCTGGTCCCTAGGAAACTTTCAGAACACCGGGGAGCTGTTTTTT.

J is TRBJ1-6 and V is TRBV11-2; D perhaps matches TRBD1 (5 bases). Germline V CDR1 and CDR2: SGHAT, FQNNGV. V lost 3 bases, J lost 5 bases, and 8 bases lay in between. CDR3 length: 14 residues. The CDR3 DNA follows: TGTGCCAGCAGCTTCTCGGGGGATAATTCACCCCTCCACTTT. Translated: CASSFSGDNSPLHF.

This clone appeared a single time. As DNA, the CDR3 is TGTGCCAGCACCCGGGGGACTAGCGGACAACAGCGGCAGTTCTTC. This translates into CASTRGTSGQQRQFF. The chain employs TRBV28 and TRBJ2-1; 11 nucleotides agree with TRBD2. This CDR3 is built from 15 residues. J gave up 12 bases and V 7 bases, and 14 bases lay outside the gene matches. From germline, CDR1 is MDHEN and CDR2 SYDVKM.

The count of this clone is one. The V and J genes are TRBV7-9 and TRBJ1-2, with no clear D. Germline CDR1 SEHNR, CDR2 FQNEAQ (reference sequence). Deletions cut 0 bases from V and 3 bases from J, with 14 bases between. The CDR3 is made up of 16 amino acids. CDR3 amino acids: CASSLAMDLQYYGYTF. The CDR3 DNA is TGTGCCAGCAGCTTAGCGATGGATTTACAGTACTATGGCTACACCTTC.

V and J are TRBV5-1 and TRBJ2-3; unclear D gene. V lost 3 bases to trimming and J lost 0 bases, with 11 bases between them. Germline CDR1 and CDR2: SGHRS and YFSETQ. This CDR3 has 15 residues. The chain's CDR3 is CASSYEDWSTDTQYF. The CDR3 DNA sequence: TGCGCCAGCAGCTATGAAGACTGGAGCACAGATACGCAGTATTTT.

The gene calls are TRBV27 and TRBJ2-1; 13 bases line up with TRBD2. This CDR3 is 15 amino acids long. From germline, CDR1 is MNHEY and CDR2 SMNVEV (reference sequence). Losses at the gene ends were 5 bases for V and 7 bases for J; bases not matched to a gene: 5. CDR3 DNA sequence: TGTGCCAGCAGTCTGGGACTAGCGGGGAGAAATGAGCAGTTCTTC. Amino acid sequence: CASSLGLAGRNEQFF.

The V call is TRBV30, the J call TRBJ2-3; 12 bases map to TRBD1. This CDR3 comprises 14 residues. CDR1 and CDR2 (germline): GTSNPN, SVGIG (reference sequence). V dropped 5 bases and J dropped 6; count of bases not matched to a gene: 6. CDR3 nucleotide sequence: TGTGCCTGGGGGGACAGGGGGCTGGGGGATACGCAGTATTTT. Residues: CAWGDRGLGDTQYF.

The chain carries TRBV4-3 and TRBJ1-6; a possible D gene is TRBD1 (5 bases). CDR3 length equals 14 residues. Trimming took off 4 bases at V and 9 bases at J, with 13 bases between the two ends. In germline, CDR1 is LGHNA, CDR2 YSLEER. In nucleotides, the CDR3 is TGCGCCAGCAGCCTCCAGGGAGGGGCTTCACCCCTCCACTTT. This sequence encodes CASSLQGGASPLHF.

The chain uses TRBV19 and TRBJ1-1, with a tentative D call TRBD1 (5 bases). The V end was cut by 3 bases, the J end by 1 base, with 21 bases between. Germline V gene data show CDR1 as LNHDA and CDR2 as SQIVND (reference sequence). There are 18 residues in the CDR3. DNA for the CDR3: TGTGCCAGTAGTATTCCCGAGCAGGGCCGGTTTGGGAACACTGAAGCTTTCTTT. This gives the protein CASSIPEQGRFGNTEAFF. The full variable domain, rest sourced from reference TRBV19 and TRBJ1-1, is DGGITQSPKYLFRKEGQNVTLSCEQNLNHDAMYWYRQDPGQGLRLIYYSQIVNDFQKGDIAEGYSVSREKKESFPLTVTSAQKNPTAFYLCASSIPEQGRFGNTEAFFGQGTRLTVV.